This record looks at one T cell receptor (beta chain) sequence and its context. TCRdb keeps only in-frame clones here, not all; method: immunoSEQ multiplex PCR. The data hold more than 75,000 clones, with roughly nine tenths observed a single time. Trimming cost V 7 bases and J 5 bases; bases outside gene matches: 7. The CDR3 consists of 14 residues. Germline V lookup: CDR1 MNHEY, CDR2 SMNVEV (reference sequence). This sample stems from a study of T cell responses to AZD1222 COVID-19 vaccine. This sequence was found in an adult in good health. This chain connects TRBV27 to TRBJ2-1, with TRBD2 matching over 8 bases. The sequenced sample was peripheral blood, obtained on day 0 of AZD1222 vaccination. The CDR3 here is CASIDSGANNEQFF. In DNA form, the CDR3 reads TGTGCCAGCATCGATAGCGGGGCCAACAATGAGCAGTTCTTC.